This T cell receptor (beta chain) was obtained from a study of post-analysis software for immune sequencing data. Across the whole study: Recorded disease courses covered relapsing-remitting, secondary progressive and progressive-relapsing multiple sclerosis. Some patients had no subtype annotation. Study findings and constraints: Among multiple sclerosis patients, normalized Chao1 diversity was significantly below that of controls. Among a few TRBV segments more frequent in patients than controls were TRBV5-6, TRBV5-1 and TRBV20-1.

With respect to this clonotype: Its antigen is not known.

TCR beta cDNA libraries had unique molecular identifiers. The T cell input of roughly 0.95 to 10 million gave about half a million cDNA molecules. TCRdb re-derived calls from the PCR reads in MiXCR, one entry per CDR3 protein. The sample contains roughly 800,000 distinct CDR3 sequences, 25% to 30% of which appear only once. Trimming cost V 1 base and J 4 bases; bases outside gene matches: 14. This CDR3 has 19 amino acids. Germline CDR1 and CDR2: KGHSH and LQKENI. This clonotype was sampled from a girl aged 10 to 17 with multiple sclerosis. This chain uses TRBV18 with TRBJ2-5, with 11 bases matching TRBD2. Sample: blood. As DNA, the CDR3 is TGTGCCAGCTCACCACGCCGGCTAGCGGGGGGCCGGAGCCTAGAGACCCAGTACTTC. This gives the protein CASSPRRLAGGRSLETQYF.